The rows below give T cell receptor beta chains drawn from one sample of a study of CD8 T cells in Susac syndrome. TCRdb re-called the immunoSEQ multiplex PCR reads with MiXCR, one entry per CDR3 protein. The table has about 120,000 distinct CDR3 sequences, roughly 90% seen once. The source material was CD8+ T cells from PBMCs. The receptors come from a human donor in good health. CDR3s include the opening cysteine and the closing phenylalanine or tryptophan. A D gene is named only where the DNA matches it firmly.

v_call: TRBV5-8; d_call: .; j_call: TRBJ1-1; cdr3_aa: CASRKRFEAFF; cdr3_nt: TGTGCCAGCAGGAAAAGGTTTGAAGCTTTCTTT
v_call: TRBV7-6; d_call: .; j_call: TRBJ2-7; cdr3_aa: CASSEDRLGTYEQYF; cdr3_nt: TGTGCCAGCAGCGAGGACCGGCTAGGGACCTACGAGCAGTACTTC
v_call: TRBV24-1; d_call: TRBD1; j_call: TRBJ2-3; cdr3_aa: CATSAGQGASTDTQYF; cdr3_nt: TGTGCCACCAGTGCCGGACAGGGGGCAAGCACAGATACGCAGTATTTT
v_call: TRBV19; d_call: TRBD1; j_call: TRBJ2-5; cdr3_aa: CASRQGPGTVQETQYF; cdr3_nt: TGTGCCAGTAGACAGGGTCCCGGGACAGTACAAGAGACCCAGTACTTC
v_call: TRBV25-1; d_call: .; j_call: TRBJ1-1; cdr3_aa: CASTNSANTEAFF; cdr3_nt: TGTGCCAGCACTAACAGCGCGAACACTGAAGCTTTCTTT
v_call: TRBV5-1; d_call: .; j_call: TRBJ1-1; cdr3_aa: CASSPDRIDAEAFF; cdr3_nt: TGCGCCAGCAGTCCCGACAGGATAGATGCTGAAGCTTTCTTT
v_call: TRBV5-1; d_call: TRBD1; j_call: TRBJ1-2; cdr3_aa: CASQTGTGIYGYTF; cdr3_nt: TGCGCCAGCCAAACCGGGACAGGCATCTATGGCTACACCTTC
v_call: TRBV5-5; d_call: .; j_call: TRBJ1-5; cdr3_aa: CASSSAQGNQPQHF; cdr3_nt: TGTGCCAGCAGCTCCGCACAGGGAAATCAGCCCCAGCATTTT
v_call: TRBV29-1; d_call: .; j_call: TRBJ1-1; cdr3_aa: CSVIKSTEAFF; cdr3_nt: TGCAGCGTTATTAAGAGTACTGAAGCTTTCTTT
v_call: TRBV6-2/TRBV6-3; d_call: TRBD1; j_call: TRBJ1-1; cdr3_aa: CASRPQGYMNTEAFF; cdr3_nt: TGTGCCAGCAGACCACAGGGGTACATGAACACTGAAGCTTTCTTT
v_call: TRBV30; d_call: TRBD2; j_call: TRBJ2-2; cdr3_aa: CAWRTGPGLHTGELFF; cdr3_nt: TGTGCCTGGAGAACCGGGCCGGGACTACACACCGGGGAGCTGTTTTTT